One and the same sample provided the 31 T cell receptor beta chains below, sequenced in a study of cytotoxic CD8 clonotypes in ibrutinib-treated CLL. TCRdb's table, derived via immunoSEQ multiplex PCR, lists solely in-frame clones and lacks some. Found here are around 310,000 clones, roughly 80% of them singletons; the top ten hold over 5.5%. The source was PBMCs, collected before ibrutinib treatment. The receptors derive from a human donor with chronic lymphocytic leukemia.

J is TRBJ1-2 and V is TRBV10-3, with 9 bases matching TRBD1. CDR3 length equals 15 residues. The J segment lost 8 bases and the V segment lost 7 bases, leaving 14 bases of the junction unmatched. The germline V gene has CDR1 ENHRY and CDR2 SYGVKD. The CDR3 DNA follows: TGTGCCATCAAGGGTCCACAGGGGGCCATGGCCGGCTACACCTTC. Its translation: CAIKGPQGAMAGYTF.

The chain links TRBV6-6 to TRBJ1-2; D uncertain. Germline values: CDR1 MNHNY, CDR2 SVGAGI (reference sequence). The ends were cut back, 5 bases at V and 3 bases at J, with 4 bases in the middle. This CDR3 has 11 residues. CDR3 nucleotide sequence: TGTGCCAGCAGTACCGACTATGGCTACACCTTC. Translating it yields CASSTDYGYTF.

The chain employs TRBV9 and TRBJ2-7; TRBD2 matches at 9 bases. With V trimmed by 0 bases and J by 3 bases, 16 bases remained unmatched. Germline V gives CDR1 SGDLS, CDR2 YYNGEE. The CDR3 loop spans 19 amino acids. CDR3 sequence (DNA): TGTGCCAGCAGCGTAGAAGACGGTCGGGCTAGCGGGGTCCTCTACGAGCAGTACTTC. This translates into CASSVEDGRASGVLYEQYF.

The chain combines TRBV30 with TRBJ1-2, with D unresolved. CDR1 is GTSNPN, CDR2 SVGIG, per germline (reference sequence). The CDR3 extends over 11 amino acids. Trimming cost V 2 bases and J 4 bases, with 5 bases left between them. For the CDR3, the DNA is TGTGCCTGGAGTTCAGTCTATGGCTACACCTTC. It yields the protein CAWSSVYGYTF.

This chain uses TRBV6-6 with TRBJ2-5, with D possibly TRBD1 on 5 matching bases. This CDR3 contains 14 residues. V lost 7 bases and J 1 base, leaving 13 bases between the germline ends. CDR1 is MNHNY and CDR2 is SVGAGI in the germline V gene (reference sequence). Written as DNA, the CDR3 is TGTGCCAGCACTGGCAGGGTGAGCCAAGAGACCCAGTACTTC. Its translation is CASTGRVSQETQYF.

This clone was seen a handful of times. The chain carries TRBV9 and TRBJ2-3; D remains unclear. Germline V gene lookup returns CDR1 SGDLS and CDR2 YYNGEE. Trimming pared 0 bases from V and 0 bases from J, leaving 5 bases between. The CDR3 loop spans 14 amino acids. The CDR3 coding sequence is TGTGCCAGCAGCGTAGACTGGAGCACAGATACGCAGTATTTT. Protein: CASSVDWSTDTQYF.

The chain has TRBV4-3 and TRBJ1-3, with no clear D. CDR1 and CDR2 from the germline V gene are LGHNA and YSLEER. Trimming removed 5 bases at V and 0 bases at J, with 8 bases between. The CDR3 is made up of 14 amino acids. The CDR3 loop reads CASSSQGSGNTIYF. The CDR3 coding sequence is TGCGCCAGCAGCTCGCAAGGCTCTGGAAACACCATATATTTT.

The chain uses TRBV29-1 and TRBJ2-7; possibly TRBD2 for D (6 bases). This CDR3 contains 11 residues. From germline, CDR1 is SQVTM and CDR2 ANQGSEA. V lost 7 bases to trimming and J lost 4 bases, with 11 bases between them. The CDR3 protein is CSGQLAYEQYF. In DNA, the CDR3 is TGCAGCGGACAGCTAGCGTACGAGCAGTACTTC.

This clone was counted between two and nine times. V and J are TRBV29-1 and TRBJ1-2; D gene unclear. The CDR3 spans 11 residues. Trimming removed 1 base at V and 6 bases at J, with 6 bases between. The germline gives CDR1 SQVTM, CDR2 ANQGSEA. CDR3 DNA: TGCAGCGTTGAAGGGAGCCATGGCTACACCTTC. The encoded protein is CSVEGSHGYTF.

The CDR3 reads CAWFSGGFLVRANVLTF. The CDR3 DNA reads TGTGCCTGGTTCTCAGGGGGATTTCTGGTTAGGGCCAACGTCCTGACTTTC. J is TRBJ2-6 and V is TRBV30, with TRBD1 matching over 7 bases. This CDR3 spans 17 amino acids. Per germline, CDR1 GTSNPN and CDR2 SVGIG (reference sequence). Germline trimming cut 5 bases from V and 5 bases from J; bases unmatched to any gene: 15. The full variable domain, completed using reference TRBV30 and TRBJ2-6, is SQTIHQWPATLVQPVGSPLSLECTVEGTSNPNLYWYRQAAGRGLQLLFYSVGIGQISSEVPQNLSASRPQDRQFILSSKKLLLSDSGFYLCAWFSGGFLVRANVLTFGAGSRLTVL.

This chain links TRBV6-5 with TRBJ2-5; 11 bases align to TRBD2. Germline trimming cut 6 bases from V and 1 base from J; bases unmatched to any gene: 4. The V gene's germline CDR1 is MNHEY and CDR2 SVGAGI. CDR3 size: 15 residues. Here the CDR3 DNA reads TGTGCCAGCAGACGGGGACTAGCGGTCCAAGAGACCCAGTACTTC. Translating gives CASRRGLAVQETQYF.

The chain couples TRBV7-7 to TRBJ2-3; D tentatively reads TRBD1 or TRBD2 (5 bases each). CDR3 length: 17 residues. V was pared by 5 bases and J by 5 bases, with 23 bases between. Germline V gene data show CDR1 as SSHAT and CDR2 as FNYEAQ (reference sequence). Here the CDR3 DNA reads TGTGCCAGCAGCCCCAGACCGGGACCCGCGGCTGGAGATACGCAGTATTTT. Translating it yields CASSPRPGPAAGDTQYF.

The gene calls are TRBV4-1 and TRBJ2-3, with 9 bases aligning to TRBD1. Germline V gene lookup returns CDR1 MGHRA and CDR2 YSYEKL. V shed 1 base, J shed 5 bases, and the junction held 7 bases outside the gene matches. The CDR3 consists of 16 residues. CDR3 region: CASSQGVRQGVDTQYF. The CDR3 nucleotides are TGCGCCAGCAGCCAAGGGGTGCGACAGGGGGTAGATACGCAGTATTTT.

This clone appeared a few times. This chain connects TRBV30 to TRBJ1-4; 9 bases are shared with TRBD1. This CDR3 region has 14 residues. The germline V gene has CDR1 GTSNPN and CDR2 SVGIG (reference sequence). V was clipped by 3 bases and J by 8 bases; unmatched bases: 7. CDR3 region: CAWSEGTGIEKLFF. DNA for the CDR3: TGTGCCTGGAGCGAAGGGACAGGGATAGAAAAACTGTTTTTT.

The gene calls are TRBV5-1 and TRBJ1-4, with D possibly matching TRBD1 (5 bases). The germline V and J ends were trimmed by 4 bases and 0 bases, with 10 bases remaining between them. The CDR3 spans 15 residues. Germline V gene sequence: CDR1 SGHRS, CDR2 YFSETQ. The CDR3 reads CASSRDPTTNEKLFF. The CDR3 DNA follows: TGCGCCAGCAGCCGGGACCCGACAACTAATGAAAAACTGTTTTTT.

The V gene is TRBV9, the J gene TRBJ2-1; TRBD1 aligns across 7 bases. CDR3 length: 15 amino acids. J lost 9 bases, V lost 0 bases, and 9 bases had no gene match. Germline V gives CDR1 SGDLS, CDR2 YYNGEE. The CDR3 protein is CASSVGVGAGGEQFF. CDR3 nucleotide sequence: TGTGCCAGCAGCGTAGGAGTAGGGGCAGGGGGTGAGCAGTTCTTC. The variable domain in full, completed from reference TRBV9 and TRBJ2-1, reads DSGVTQTPKHLITATGQRVTLRCSPRSGDLSVYWYQQSLDQGLQFLIQYYNGEERAKGNILERFSAQQFPDLHSELNLSSLELGDSALYFCASSVGVGAGGEQFFGPGTRLTVL.

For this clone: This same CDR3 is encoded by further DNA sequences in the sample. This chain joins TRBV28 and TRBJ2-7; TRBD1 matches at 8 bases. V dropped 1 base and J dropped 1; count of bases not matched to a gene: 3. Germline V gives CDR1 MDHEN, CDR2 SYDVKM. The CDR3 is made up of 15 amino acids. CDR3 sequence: CASSLSGTGSYEQYF. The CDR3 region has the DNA TGTGCCAGCAGTTTATCGGGGACAGGATCCTACGAGCAGTACTTC. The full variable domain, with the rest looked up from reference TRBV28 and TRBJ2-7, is DVKVTQSSRYLVKRTGEKVFLECVQDMDHENMFWYRQDPGLGLRLIYFSYDVKMKEKGDIPEGYSVSREKKERFSLILESASTNQTSMYLCASSLSGTGSYEQYFGPGTRLTVT.

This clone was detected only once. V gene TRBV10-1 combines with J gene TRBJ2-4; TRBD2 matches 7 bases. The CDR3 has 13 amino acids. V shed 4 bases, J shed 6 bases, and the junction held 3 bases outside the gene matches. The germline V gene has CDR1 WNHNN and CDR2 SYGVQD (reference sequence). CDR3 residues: CASSVASGNIQYF. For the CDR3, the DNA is TGCGCCAGCAGTGTCGCTAGCGGAAACATTCAGTACTTC.

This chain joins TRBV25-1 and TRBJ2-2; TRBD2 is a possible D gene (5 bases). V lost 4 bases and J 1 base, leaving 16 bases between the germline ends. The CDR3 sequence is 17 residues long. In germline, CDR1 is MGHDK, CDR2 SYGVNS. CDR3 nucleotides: TGTGCCAGCAGTGCTTGGGGAAGGACTTTGAACACCGGGGAGCTGTTTTTT. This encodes CASSAWGRTLNTGELFF.

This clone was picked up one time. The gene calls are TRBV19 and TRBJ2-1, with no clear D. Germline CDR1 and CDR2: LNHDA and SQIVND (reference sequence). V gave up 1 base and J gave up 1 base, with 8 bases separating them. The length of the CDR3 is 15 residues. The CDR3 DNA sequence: TGTGCCAGTAGTATAGGGACCACATCCTACAATGAGCAGTTCTTC. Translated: CASSIGTTSYNEQFF.

Written as DNA, the CDR3 is TGTGCCAGCAGAAGGGAGCCCGGCTCCTACAATGAGCAGTTCTTC. Translation gives CASRREPGSYNEQFF. This chain joins TRBV6-4 and TRBJ2-1, with a possible D match to TRBD2 (5 bases). CDR1 and CDR2 from the germline V gene are MRHNA and SNTAGT. V lost 6 bases and J lost 0, with 12 bases in between. The CDR3 has 15 amino acids.

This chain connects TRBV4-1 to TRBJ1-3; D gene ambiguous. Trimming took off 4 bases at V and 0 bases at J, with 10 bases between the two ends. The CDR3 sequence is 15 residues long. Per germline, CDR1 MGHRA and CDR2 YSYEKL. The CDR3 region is CASSLWISSGNTIYF. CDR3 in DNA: TGCGCCAGCAGCCTCTGGATCTCCTCTGGAAACACCATATATTTT.

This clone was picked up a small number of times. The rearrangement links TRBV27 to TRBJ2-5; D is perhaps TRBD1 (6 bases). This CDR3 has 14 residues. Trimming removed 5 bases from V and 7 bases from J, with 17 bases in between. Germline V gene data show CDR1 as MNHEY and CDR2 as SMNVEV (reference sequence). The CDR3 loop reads CASSNPGGGWTQYF. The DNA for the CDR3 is TGTGCCAGCAGTAACCCGGGTGGGGGCTGGACCCAGTACTTC.

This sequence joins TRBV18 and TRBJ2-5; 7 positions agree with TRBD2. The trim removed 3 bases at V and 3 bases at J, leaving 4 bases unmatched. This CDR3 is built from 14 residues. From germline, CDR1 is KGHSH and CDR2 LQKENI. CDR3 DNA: TGTGCCAGCTCACCTAGAAGCGGGGAAGAGACCCAGTACTTC. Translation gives CASSPRSGEETQYF.

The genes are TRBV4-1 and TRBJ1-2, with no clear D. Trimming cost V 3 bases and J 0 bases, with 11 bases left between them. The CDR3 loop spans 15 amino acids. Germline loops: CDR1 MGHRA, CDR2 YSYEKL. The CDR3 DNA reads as TGCGCCAGCAGCCATTTTTCCGAGGCTAACTATGGCTACACCTTC. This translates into CASSHFSEANYGYTF.

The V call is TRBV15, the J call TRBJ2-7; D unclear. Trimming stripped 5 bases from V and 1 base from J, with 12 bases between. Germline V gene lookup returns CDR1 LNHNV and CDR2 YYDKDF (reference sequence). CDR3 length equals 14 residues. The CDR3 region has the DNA TGTGCCACCAGCCCGGGCAAGGGTTCCTACGAGCAGTACTTC. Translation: CATSPGKGSYEQYF.

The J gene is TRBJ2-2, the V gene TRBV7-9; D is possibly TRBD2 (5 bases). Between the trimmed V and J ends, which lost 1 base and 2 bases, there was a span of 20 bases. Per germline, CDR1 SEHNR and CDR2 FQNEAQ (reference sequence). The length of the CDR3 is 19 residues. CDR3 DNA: TGTGCCAGCAGCTTAGTGGGATTAGGACTGAAGAATAACACCGGGGAGCTGTTTTTT. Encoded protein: CASSLVGLGLKNNTGELFF. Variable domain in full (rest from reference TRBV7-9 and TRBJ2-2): DTGVSQNPRHKITKRGQNVTFRCDPISEHNRLYWYRQTLGQGPEFLTYFQNEAQLEKSRLLSDRFSAERPKGSFSTLEIQRTEQGDSAMYLCASSLVGLGLKNNTGELFFGEGSRLTVL.

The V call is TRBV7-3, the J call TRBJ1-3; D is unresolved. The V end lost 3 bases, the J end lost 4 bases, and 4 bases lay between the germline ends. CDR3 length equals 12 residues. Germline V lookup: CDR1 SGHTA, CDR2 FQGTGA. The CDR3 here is CASSLGGNTIYF. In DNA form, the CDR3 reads TGTGCCAGCAGCTTGGGAGGAAACACCATATATTTT.

CDR3 sequence: CASSPSTGSYNEQFF. DNA for the CDR3: TGTGCCAGCTCACCTTCAACCGGCTCCTACAATGAGCAGTTCTTC. The chain is built from TRBV18 and TRBJ2-1; D not certain. The CDR3 has 15 amino acids. Trimming pared 3 bases from V and 0 bases from J, leaving 9 bases between. The germline V gene encodes CDR1 KGHSH and CDR2 LQKENI.

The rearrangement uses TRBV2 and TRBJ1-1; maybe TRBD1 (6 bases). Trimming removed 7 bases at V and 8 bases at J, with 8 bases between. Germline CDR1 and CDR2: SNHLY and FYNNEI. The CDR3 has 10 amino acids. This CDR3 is CASIGTEAFF. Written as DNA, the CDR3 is TGTGCCAGCATTGGGACAGAAGCTTTCTTT.

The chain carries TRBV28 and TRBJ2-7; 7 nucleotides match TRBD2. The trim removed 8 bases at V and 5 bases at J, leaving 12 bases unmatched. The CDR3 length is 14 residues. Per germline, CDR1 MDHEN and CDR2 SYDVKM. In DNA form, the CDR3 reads TGTGCCAGCCTCATTGGCGGGAGTATCAACGAGCAGTACTTC. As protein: CASLIGGSINEQYF.